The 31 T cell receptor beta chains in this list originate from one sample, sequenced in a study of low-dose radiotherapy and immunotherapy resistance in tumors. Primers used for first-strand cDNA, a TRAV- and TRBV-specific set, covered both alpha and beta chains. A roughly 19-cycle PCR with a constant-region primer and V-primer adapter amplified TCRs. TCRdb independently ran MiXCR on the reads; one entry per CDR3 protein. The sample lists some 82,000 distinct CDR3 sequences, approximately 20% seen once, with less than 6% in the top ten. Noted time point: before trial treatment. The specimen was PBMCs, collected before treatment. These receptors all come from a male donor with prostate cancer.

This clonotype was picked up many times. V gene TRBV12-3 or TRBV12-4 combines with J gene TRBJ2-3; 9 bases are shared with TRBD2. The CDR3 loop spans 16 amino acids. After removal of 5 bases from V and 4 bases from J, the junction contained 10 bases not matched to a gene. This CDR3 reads CASSVIAGAPADTQYF. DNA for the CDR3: TGTGCCAGCAGTGTTATAGCGGGAGCCCCAGCAGATACGCAGTATTTT.

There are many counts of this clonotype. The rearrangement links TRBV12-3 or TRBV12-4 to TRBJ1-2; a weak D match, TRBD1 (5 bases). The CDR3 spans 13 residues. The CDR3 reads CATAEQEPYGYTF. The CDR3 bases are TGTGCTACAGCAGAACAGGAACCCTATGGCTACACCTTC.

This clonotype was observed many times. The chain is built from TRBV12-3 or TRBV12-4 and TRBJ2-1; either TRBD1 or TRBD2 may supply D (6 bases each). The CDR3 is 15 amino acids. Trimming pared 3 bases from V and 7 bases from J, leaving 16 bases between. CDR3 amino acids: CASSFSGQPRNEQFF. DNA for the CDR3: TGTGCCAGCAGTTTTAGCGGACAGCCGCGAAATGAGCAGTTCTTC.

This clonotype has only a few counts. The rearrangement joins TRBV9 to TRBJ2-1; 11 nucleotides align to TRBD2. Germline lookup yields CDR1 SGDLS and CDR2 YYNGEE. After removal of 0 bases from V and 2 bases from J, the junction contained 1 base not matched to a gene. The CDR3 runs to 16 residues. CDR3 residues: CASSVVSGGAYNEQFF. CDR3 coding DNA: TGTGCCAGCAGCGTAGTTAGCGGGGGGGCCTACAATGAGCAGTTCTTC.

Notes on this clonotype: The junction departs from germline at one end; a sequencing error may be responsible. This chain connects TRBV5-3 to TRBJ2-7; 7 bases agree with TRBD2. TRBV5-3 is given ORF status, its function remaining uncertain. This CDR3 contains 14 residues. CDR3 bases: TGTGCCAGCAGCTTCGTGGGAGGGCCCTACGAGCAGTACTTC. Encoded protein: CASSFVGGPYEQYF.

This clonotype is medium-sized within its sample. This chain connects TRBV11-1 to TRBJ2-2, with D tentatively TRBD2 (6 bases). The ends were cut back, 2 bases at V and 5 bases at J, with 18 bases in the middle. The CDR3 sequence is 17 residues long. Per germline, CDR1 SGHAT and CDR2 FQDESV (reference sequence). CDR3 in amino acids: CASSLPQLAISTGELFF. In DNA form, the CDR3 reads TGTGCCAGCAGCTTACCGCAGCTAGCGATTAGTACCGGGGAGCTGTTTTTT.

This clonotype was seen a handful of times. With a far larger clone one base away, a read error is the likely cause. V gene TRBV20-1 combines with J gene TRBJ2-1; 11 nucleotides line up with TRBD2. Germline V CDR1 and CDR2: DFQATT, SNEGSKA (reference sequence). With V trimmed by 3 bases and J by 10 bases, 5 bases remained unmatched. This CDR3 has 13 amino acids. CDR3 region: CSARGLADYEQFF. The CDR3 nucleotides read TGCAGTGCTAGGGGACTAGCGGACTACGAGCAGTTCTTC.

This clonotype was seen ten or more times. In nucleotides, the CDR3 is TGTGCCAGCAGTTACGGGGTTAGCGACGAGCAGTACTTC. Translation: CASSYGVSDEQYF. V is TRBV5-4 and J is TRBJ2-7; possible D gene TRBD2, 5 bases. The V gene lost 5 bases and the J gene lost 5 bases, with 14 bases spanning the gap. The germline V gene has CDR1 SGHNT and CDR2 YYREEE (reference sequence). CDR3 length: 13 residues.

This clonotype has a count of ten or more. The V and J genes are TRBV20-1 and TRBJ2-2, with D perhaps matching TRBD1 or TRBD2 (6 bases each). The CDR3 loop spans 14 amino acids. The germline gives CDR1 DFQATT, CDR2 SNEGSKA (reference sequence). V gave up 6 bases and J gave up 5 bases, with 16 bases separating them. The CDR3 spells CSAPEGGSTGELFF. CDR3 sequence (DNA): TGCAGTGCCCCGGAGGGGGGCTCTACCGGGGAGCTGTTTTTT.

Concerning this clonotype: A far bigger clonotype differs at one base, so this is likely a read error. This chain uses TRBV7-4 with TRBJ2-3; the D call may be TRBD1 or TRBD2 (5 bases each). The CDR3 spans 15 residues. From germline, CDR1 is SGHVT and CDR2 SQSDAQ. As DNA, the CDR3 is TGTGCCAGCGGCTTGAGGGGCGTTTCCACAGATACGCAGTATTTT. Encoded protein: CASGLRGVSTDTQYF.

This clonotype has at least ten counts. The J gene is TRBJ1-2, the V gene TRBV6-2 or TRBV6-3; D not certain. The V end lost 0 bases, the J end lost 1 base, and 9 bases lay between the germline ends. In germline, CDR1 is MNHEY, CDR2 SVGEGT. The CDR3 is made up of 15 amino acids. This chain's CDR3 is CASSYSTAHNYGYTF. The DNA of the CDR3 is TGTGCCAGCAGTTACTCAACGGCACATAACTATGGCTACACCTTC.

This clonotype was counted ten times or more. The CDR3 DNA reads as TGCAGTGCCGCGACTAGCGGGGGGCCCCCAGAGACCCAGTACTTC. Its protein product is CSAATSGGPPETQYF. The chain employs TRBV20-1 and TRBJ2-5; 13 bases align to TRBD2. Per the germline V gene, CDR1 is DFQATT and CDR2 is SNEGSKA (reference sequence). This CDR3 is built from 15 residues. After removal of 6 bases from V and 4 bases from J, the junction contained 8 bases not matched to a gene.

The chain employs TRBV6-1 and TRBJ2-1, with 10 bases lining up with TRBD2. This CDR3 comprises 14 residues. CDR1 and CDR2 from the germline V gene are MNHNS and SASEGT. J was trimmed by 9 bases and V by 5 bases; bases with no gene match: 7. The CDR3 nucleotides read TGTGCCAGCAGTTTAGCGGGAGGCCCGATTGAGCAGTTCTTC. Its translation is CASSLAGGPIEQFF.

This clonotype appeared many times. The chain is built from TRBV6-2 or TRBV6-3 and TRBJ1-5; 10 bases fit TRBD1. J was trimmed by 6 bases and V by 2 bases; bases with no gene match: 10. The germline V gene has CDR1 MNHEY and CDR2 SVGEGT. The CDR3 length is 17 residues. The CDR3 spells CASSYAAGTGVFQPQHF. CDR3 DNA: TGTGCCAGCAGTTACGCGGCCGGGACAGGGGTTTTTCAGCCCCAGCATTTT.

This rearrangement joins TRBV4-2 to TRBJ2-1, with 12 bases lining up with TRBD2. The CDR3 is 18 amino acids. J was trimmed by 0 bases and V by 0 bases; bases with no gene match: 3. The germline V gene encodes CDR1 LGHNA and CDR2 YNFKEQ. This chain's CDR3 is CASSQETSGGSSYNEQFF. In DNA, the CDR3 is TGTGCCAGCAGCCAAGAGACTAGCGGGGGTAGCTCCTACAATGAGCAGTTCTTC.

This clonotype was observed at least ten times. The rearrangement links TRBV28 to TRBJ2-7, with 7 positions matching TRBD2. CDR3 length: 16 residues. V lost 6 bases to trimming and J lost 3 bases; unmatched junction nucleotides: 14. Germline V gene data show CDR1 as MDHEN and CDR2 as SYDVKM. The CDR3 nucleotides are TGTGCCAGCAGGGTTGCTTGGGCGGGAGACGACTACGAGCAGTACTTC. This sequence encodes CASRVAWAGDDYEQYF. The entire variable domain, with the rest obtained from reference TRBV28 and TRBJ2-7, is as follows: DVKVTQSSRYLVKRTGEKVFLECVQDMDHENMFWYRQDPGLGLRLIYFSYDVKMKEKGDIPEGYSVSREKKERFSLILESASTNQTSMYLCASRVAWAGDDYEQYFGPGTRLTVT.

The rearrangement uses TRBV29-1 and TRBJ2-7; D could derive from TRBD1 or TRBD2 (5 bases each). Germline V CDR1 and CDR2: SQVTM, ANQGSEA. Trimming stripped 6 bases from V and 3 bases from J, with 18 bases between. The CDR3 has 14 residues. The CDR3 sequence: CSVVTGALGYEQYF. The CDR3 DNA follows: TGCAGCGTCGTAACCGGGGCCCTCGGCTACGAGCAGTACTTC.

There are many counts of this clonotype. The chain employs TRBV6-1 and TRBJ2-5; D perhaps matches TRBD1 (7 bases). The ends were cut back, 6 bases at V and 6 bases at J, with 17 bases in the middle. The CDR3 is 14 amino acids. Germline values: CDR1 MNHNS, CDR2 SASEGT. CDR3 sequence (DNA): TGTGCCAGCAGCGAGATGGAGGGGGCGAAGACCCAGTACTTC. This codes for CASSEMEGAKTQYF.

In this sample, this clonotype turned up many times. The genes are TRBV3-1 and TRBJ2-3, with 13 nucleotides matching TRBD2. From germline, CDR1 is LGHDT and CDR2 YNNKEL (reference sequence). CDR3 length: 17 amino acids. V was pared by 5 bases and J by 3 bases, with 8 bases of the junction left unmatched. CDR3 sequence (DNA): TGTGCCAGCAGCACCGGGACTAGCGGGGCGGCGACAGATACGCAGTATTTT. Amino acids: CASSTGTSGAATDTQYF.

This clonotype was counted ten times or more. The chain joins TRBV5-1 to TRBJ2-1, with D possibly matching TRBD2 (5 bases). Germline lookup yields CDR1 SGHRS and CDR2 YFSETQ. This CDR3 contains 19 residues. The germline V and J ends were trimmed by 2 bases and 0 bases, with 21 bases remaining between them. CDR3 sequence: CASSFLRGPMGSSYNEQFF. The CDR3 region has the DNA TGCGCCAGCAGCTTTTTGAGAGGGCCAATGGGAAGCTCCTACAATGAGCAGTTCTTC. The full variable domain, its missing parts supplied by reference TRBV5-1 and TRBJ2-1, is KAGVTQTPRYLIKTRGQQVTLSCSPISGHRSVSWYQQTPGQGLQFLFEYFSETQRNKGNFPGRFSGRQFSNSRSEMNVSTLELGDSALYLCASSFLRGPMGSSYNEQFFGPGTRLTVL.

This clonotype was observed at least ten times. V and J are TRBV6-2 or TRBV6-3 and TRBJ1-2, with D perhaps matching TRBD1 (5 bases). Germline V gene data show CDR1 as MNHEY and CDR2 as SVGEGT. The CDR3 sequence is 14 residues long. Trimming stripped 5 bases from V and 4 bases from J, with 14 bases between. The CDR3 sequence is CASSARDSPYGYTF. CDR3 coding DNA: TGTGCCAGCAGTGCCCGGGACTCCCCCTATGGCTACACCTTC.

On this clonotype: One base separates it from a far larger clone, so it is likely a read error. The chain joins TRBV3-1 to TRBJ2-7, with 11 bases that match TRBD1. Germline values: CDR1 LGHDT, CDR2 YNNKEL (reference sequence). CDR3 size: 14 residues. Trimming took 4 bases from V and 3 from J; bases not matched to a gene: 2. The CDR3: CASSPDRGLYEQYF. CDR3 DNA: TGTGCCAGCAGCCCGGACAGGGGGCTCTACGAGCAGTACTTC.

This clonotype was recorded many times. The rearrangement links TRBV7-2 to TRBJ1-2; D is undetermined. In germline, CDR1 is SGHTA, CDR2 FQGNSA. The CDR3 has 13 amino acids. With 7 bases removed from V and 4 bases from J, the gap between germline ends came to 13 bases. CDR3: CASTPGRSYGYTF. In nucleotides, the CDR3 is TGTGCCAGCACCCCTGGTCGGAGCTATGGCTACACCTTC.

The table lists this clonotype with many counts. The CDR3 spells CATSDAGYQETQYF. The CDR3 region has the DNA TGTGCCACCAGTGACGCAGGTTACCAAGAGACCCAGTACTTC. J is TRBJ2-5 and V is TRBV24-1; D is unclear. From germline, CDR1 is KGHDR and CDR2 SFDVKD. The CDR3 is made up of 14 amino acids. Trimming pared 4 bases from V and 0 bases from J, leaving 8 bases between.

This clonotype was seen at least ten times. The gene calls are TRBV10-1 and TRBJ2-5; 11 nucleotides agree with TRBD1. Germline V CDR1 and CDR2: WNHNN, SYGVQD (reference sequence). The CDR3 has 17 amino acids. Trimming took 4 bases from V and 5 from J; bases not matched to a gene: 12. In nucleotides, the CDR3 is TGCGCCAGCAGTGGTGGACAGGGGGCTATTATATCGGAGACCCAGTACTTC. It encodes CASSGGQGAIISETQYF.

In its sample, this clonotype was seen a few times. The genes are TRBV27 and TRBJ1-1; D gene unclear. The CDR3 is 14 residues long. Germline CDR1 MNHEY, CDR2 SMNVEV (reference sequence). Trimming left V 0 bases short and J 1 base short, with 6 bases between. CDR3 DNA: TGTGCCAGCAGTTTATCTACACCGAACACTGAAGCTTTCTTT. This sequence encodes CASSLSTPNTEAFF.

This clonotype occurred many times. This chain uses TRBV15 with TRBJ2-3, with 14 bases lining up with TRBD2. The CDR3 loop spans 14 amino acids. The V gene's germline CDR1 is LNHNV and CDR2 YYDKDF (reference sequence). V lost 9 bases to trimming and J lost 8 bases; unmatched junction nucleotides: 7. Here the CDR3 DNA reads TGTGCCACAACCGGGACTAGCGGGAGTAGTACGCAGTATTTT. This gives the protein CATTGTSGSSTQYF.

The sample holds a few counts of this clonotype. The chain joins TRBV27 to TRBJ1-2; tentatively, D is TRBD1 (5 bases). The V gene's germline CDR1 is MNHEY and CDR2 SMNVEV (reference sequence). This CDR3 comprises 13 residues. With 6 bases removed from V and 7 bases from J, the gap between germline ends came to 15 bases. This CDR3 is CASRDTGYFGYTF. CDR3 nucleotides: TGTGCCAGCAGGGACACAGGCTACTTTGGCTACACCTTC.

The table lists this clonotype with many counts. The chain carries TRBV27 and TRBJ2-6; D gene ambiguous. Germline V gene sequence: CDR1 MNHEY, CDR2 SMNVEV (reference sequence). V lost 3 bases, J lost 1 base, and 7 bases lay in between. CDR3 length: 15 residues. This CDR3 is CASSLEGSGANVLTF. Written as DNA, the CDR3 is TGTGCCAGCAGTTTGGAAGGATCTGGGGCCAACGTCCTGACTTTC.

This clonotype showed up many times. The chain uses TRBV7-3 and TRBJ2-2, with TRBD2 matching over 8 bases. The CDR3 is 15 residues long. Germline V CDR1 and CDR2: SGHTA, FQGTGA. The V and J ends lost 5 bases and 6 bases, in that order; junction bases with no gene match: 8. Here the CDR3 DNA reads TGTGCCAGCAGCACCAGGACTAGCCTTCCCGGGGAGCTGTTTTTT. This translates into CASSTRTSLPGELFF.

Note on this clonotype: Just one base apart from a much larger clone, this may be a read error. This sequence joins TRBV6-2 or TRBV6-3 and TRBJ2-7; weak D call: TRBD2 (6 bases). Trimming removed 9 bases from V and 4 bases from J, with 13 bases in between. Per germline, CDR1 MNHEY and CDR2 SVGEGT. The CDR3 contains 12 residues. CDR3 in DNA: TGTGCCAGTAATTGCGGGGCTTACGAGCAGTACTTC. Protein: CASNCGAYEQYF.